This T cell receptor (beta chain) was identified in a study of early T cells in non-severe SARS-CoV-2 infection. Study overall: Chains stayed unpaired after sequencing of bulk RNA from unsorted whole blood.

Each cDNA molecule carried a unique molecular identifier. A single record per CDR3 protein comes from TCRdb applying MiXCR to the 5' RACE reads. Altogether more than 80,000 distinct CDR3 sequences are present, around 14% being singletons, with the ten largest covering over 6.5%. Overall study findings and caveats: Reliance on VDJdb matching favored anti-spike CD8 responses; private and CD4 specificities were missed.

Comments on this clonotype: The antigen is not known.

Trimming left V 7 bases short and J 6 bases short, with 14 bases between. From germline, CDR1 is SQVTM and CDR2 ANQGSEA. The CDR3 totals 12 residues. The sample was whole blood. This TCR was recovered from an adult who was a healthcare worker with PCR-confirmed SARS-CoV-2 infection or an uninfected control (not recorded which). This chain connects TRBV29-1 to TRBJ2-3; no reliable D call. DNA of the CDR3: TGCAGCGCCGGCCGCCTATGGGATACGCAGTATTTT. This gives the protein CSAGRLWDTQYF.